This record looks at one T cell receptor beta chain sequence and its context. Its antigen is unknown. Nothing much larger sits one base from this clone, and base qualities are not available. The donors were 40 or so Caucasian individuals from Russia, aged roughly 6 to 90 years, who were systemically healthy. Each donor gave roughly 9 milliliters of peripheral blood, drawn into EDTA-treated Vacutainer tubes. Ficoll-Paque density-gradient centrifugation was used to isolate PBMCs, with at least 7 million per sample. Trizol reagent was used to extract total RNA from PBMCs, with at least 6 micrograms per sample. The percentages of naive CD45RAhigh/CD27high T cells were determined by flow cytometry on a PBMC aliquot from every donor. The method was 5' RACE. The sample was run on an Illumina HiSeq 2500. A second PCR of about 7 to 12 cycles was performed with a sample-barcoded 5' primer and a J-beta primer mix. Each TCR beta cDNA molecule received a unique molecular identifier from a template-switch 5' adaptor carrying 12 random nucleotides. At least 2.5 million CDR3-containing paired-end reads were obtained from each sample. The Mint cDNA synthesis kit, primed by a TRBC-specific oligonucleotide, was used to synthesize first-strand cDNA from all RNA. Following uracil-DNA glycosylase treatment, all cDNA underwent a first 18-cycle PCR with the universal primers M1SS and BC2_uni_R. The published analysis was carried out like this. Each sample was normalized by randomly selecting 1 million high-quality reads, each carrying a distinct molecular identifier. Reads sharing molecular identifiers were discarded rather than binned into consensus sequences. MiTCR, set to a Q25 quality threshold and the strictest error-elimination algorithm, was used for CDR3 identification, clonotype clustering and error correction. A nonparametric unseen species model using Euler transformation provided a lower-bound estimate of total TCR beta diversity. Using fastp trimming at Q25 and MiXCR clonotype assembly, TCRdb reanalyzed the public sequencing data and kept in-frame beta chains. Each entry merges the rows of one CDR3 protein and shows their most common DNA and genes. For this entry, the V and J calls and clone size follow TCRdb and not the study's own pipeline. The sample table holds over a million distinct CDR3 sequences, of which 40% to 50% were seen once. The ten largest account for about 20% of the sample.

Cut back by 5 bases and 0 bases, the V and J ends lie 14 bases apart. Taken from the germline V gene, the CDR1 and CDR2 loops are LGHNT and FRNRAP. The CDR3 starts with the cysteine, ends with the phenylalanine, and has 15 residues. This entry keeps only the CDR3 DNA: 45 bases, framed from base 1. This entry comes from a study of blood T cells in healthy people across ages (dated by TCRdb to between 2015 and 2017). Background for the entire study: In model experiments, template switching captured about one uniquely barcoded TCR beta cDNA molecule for every two T cells. The study measured age-related changes in TCR beta repertoire diversity using deep sequencing normalized with unique cDNA molecular identifiers. Donors were grouped into four age groups: young (average roughly 15 years), middle-aged (around 39), aged (62) and long-lived (around 80). Donors of different ages were randomly distributed across sequencing lanes to avoid experimental bias. Two additional independent replicas of 1 million unique cDNA reads from the same blood draw were analyzed for two donors (one aged 18 to 29 and one aged 80 or older). Results the study describes overall, beyond this receptor: Donor CMV infection status was unknown, potentially confounding age-related changes in expanded clonotypes. Estimates of total diversity based on one million sequenced T cells were considered lower bounds and underestimates. Since profiling was done on bulk unsorted PBMCs, naive and antigen-experienced compartments could not be conclusively compared. The percentage of naive T cells measured by flow cytometry correlated strongly with observed TCR beta diversity. Compared with the aged group, the long-lived group had more naive CD4+ T cells, fewer expanded clones and increased TCR diversity, a pattern suggesting age selection. Observed TCR beta diversity per million T cells fell roughly linearly with age, and a significant reduction was already apparent by age around 44.

Sequencing used blood. Recombination joined TRBV12-5 with TRBJ2-7; no confident D gene assignment can be made. This sequence originates from a woman aged 55-70 years in good health. The nucleotides are TGTGCTAGTGGTCACGGACGAGCTAGCTCCTACGAGCAGTACTTC. It translates as CASGHGRASSYEQYF.